This entry concerns a single T cell receptor beta chain. Its antigen is not yet known. This record comes from a study of monozygotic twins with inflammatory bowel disease (dated by TCRdb to between 2018 and 2021). At the level of the whole study: The complete study included 28 monozygotic twin pairs: 19 IBD-discordant Danish pairs and nine German pairs, of which four were IBD-concordant and five were IBD-discordant. The search for disease-associated traits relied mainly on comparing, within discordant pairs, IBD patients with their genetically identical healthy co-twins. Each individual had, on average, about 151 000 unique TCRalpha sequences and 181 000 unique TCRbeta sequences available for analysis. The research as a whole found: A decrease in TCRbeta repertoire diversity, as measured by inverse Simpson index, was observed in IBD patients compared with their healthy co-twins. Because patients were on differing immunosuppressive treatments, the repertoires may have picked up extra background noise and inter-individual variability. Distinction between different T cell subtypes could not be achieved in the analysis. Compared with healthy twins, IBD patients shared fewer clonotypes with other individuals, and the difference was most pronounced in patients with signs of disease activity. The results gave no support for a single strong signal or clonotype linked to IBD. Repertoire similarity did not differ between concordant and discordant twins, possibly due to limited statistical power.

The protocol used for the library was 5' RACE. Preparation of each TCR library used about 3,200 ng of total RNA. cDNA was synthesized with SMARTScribe reverse transcriptase in eight separate reactions per sample. During cDNA synthesis, template switching was used to introduce unique molecular identifiers that contained a 6-nucleotide sample barcode. TCRalpha and TCRbeta cDNA was amplified by two nested PCRs of 16 and 9 cycles, with bead purification after each PCR. Before amplification, cDNA was treated with uracil DNA-glycosylase and purified using the QIAquick PCR purification kit. The second PCR was the step at which Illumina TruSeq-compatible adapters and sample-specific barcodes were added. TapeStation and Qubit were used to check library quality and concentration, and about 5.2 ng of each library went into the pool. Sequencing of the pooled libraries was done on an Illumina HiSeq2500 single-index Rapid Run using custom sequencing primers and 2 x 100 bp reads. The original methods were these. UMI-based consensus assembly with MiGEC version 1.2.6 was used to correct PCR and sequencing errors. MiXCR version 2.1.1 was used for V(D)J alignment, clonotype assembly and CDR3 extraction. Normalisation of gene usage, clonotype sharing and MAIT/NKT TCR abundance was achieved by analysing the top 1000, 10 000 and 20 000 clonotypes per sample. After downsampling to 27 000 UMIs, diversity was calculated as the inverse Simpson index using the vegan R package. Paired Mann-Whitney U tests were applied to discordant twin pairs, and Benjamini-Hochberg correction was used for multiple testing. Following reprocessing of the reads by TCRdb, the data hold one row per CDR3 protein sequence and no DNA is available. In this record, the V and J calls reflect TCRdb's handling and not the investigators' own analysis. The table for this sample lists some 400,000 distinct CDR3 sequences. 2.4% of the sample rests with the top ten.

The germline V gene gives CDR1 as KGHDR and CDR2 as SFDVKD. Including cysteine and phenylalanine, the CDR3 has 19 amino acids. Only the protein is on record. From each donor, an approximately 2.5 ml peripheral blood sample was drawn into PAXgene tubes and stored at -80 degrees C. Total RNA was isolated from whole blood with the PAXgene blood miRNA kit on an automated QIAcube, without T cell sorting. Peripheral blood from monozygotic twin pairs concordant or discordant for inflammatory bowel disease was subjected to deep TCRalpha and TCRbeta repertoire profiling with unique molecular barcoding. For every twin pair, smoking habits were documented, and each individual was categorised as a current, former or never smoker.

The sequencing input was blood. The rearrangement combines TRBV24-1 with TRBJ2-1; lacking DNA, the TRBD1 call made by TCRdb goes unchecked. The receptor was derived from a human donor with ulcerative colitis or Crohn's disease, or a healthy co-twin of an affected twin (not recorded which). Here the CDR3 is given as CATSDTAFTGTESYNEQFF.